This TCR beta chain was sequenced in a study of neurological immune-mediated disorders. Over 170 million TCR-beta sequences (from 15-18 subjects) were yielded by each sequencing run. Each CDR3 protein gets one entry after TCRdb re-called the 5' RACE reads with MiXCR. The profile shows around 50,000 distinct CDR3 sequences, approximately 15% of them singletons. Libraries used 2 million unsorted PBMCs kept frozen in RNAlater. Germline CDR1 reads SGHTA; CDR2 reads FQGNSA. V was shortened by 4 bases and J by 5 bases, with 18 bases between the two germline ends. The CDR3 runs to 15 residues. This clonotype was seen repeatedly, ten times or more.

This clonotype was obtained from a man in his sixties in good health. The chain combines TRBV7-2 with TRBJ2-7; a weak D match, TRBD2 (7 bases). Specimen: PBMCs. The CDR3 protein is CASSSQGSGRDEQYF. CDR3 DNA: TGTGCCAGCAGCTCCCAGGGGTCGGGGAGGGACGAGCAGTACTTC.